This TCR beta chain was recovered during a study of OX40 agonist ivuxolimab in advanced cancers. About the study: As their treatment, patients were administered ivuxolimab, an agonistic anti-OX40 (CD134) antibody. Enrollees could have had prior anti-PD-1, anti-PD-L1 or anti-CTLA-4 therapy, which 40% had received.

This clone has a handful of counts. Its antigen is not identified. The sample carries other DNA sequences with the same CDR3. Study conclusions and caveats: The study found that CD8+ T cells averaged more expanded clones than CD4+.

The protocol was immunoSEQ multiplex PCR, while the TCRdb copy is restricted to in-frame clones and leaves out a portion. Of about 50,000 clones listed, roughly 77% are singletons. In germline, CDR1 is LNHDA, CDR2 SQIVND (reference sequence). The CDR3 is 18 residues long. V dropped 3 bases and J dropped 3; count of bases not matched to a gene: 15. The chain carries TRBV19 and TRBJ2-7; the match to TRBD1 covers 9 bases. This material consisted of CD4+ or CD8+ T cells sorted from blood, taken in a trial of the OX40 agonist ivuxolimab. The TCR originated in an adult with an advanced solid tumor such as melanoma, head and neck, liver or kidney cancer. The CDR3 DNA sequence: TGTGCCAGTAGTATCGACTCGAGTGGACAGGGGCTTCTCTACGAGCAGTACTTC. This sequence encodes CASSIDSSGQGLLYEQYF.